The clone carrying this T cell receptor (beta chain) was recorded a few times. A read error may explain this, as a much larger clone is one base away. The data were taken from a study of T cells in Graves' hyperthyroidism and ophthalmopathy. CDR1 is LGHDT, CDR2 YNNKEL, per germline (reference sequence). This CDR3 has 13 amino acids. The V and J ends lost 2 bases and 10 bases respectively, with 13 bases between them. Amplification targeted TCR beta CDR3 regions from RNA transcripts. First-round RT-PCR of the TCR CDR3 relied on the HTBI primer set. MiXCR, applied by TCRdb to the multiplex PCR reads, yields one record per CDR3 protein. The table records around 620,000 distinct CDR3 sequences, about 16% of them present only once.

The specimen sequenced was blood. This chain connects TRBV3-1 to TRBJ2-3, with D maybe TRBD2 (5 bases). The sequence derives from a woman younger than 45 with Graves' hyperthyroidism. The CDR3 here is CASSQFREGAQYF. The CDR3 DNA reads as TGTGCCAGCAGCCAATTCCGAGAGGGTGCGCAGTATTTT.